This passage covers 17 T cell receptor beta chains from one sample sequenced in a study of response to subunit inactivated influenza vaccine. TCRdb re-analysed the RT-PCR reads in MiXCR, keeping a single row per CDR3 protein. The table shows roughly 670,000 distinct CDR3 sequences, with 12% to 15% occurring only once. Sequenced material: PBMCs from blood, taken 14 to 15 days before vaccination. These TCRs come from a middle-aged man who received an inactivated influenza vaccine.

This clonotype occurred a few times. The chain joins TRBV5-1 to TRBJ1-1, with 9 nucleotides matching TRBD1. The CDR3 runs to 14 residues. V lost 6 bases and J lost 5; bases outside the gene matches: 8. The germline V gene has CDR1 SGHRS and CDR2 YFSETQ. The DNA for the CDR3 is TGCGCCAGCAACCGGAGACAGGGGGGGACTGAAGCTTTCTTT. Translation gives CASNRRQGGTEAFF.

CDR3 DNA: TGTGCCAGCTCCTGGGGAGATTTGGACACCGGGGAGCTGTTTTTT. It translates to CASSWGDLDTGELFF. V gene TRBV7-9 combines with J gene TRBJ2-2, with a tentative D call TRBD2 (5 bases). The V end lost 8 bases, the J end lost 3 bases, and 16 bases lay between the germline ends. In germline, CDR1 is SEHNR, CDR2 FQNEAQ (reference sequence). The length of the CDR3 is 15 residues. Full variable domain (rest looked up from reference TRBV7-9 and TRBJ2-2): DTGVSQNPRHKITKRGQNVTFRCDPISEHNRLYWYRQTLGQGPEFLTYFQNEAQLEKSRLLSDRFSAERPKGSFSTLEIQRTEQGDSAMYLCASSWGDLDTGELFFGEGSRLTVL.

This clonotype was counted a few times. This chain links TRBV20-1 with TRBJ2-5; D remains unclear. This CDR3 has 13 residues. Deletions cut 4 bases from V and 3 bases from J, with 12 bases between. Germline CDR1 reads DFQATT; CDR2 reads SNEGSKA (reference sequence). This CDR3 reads CSANSWMEETQYF. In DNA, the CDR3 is TGCAGTGCTAATAGCTGGATGGAAGAGACCCAGTACTTC.

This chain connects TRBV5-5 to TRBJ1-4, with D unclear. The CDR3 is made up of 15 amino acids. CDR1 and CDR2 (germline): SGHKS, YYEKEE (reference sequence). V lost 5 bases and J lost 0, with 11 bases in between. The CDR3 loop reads CASRPLGATNEKLFF. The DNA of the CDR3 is TGTGCCAGCAGGCCCCTCGGAGCAACTAATGAAAAACTGTTTTTT.

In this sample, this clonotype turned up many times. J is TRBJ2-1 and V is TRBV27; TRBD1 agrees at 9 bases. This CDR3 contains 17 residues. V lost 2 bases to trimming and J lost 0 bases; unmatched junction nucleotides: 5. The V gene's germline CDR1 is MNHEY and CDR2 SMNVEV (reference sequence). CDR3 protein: CASSLQGTGSSYNEQFF. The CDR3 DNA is TGTGCCAGCAGTTTACAGGGGACAGGGAGCTCCTACAATGAGCAGTTCTTC.

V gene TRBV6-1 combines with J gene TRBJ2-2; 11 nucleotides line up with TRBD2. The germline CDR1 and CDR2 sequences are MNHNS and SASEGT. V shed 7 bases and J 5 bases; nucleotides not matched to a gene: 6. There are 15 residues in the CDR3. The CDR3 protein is CASTAGLAVTGELFF. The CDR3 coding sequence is TGTGCCAGCACTGCGGGACTAGCGGTAACCGGGGAGCTGTTTTTT.

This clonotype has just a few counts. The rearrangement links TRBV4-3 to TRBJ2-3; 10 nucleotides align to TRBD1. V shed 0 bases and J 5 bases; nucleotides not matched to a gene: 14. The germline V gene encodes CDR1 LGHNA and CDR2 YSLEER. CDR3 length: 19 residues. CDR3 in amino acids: CASSQERFRGQGLLDTQYF. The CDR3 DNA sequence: TGCGCCAGCAGCCAAGAGAGGTTTCGGGGACAGGGGTTATTAGATACGCAGTATTTT.

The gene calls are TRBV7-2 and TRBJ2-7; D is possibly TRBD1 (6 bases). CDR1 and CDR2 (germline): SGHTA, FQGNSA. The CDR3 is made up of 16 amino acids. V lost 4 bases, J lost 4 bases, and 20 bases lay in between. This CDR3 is CASSSRSSGQIYEQYF. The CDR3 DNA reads TGTGCCAGCAGCTCCCGTTCCTCGGGACAAATTTACGAGCAGTACTTC. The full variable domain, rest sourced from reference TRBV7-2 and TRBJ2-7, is GAGVSQSPSNKVTEKGKDVELRCDPISGHTALYWYRQSLGQGLEFLIYFQGNSAPDKSGLPSDRFSAERTGGSVSTLTIQRTQQEDSAVYLCASSSRSSGQIYEQYFGPGTRLTVT.

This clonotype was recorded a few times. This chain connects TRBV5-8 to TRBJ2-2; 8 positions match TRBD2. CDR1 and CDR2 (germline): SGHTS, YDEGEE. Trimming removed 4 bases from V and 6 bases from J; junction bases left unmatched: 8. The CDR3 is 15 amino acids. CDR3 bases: TGTGCCAGCAGCCGTAGCGGGATCCTCGCCGGGGAGCTGTTTTTT. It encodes CASSRSGILAGELFF.

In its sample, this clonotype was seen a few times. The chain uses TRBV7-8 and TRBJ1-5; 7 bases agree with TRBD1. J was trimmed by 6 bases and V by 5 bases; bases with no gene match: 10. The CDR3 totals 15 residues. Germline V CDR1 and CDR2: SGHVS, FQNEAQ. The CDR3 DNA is TGTGCCAGCAGCCCGGGTGGAGGGGGCCTTCAGCCCCAGCATTTT. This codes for CASSPGGGGLQPQHF. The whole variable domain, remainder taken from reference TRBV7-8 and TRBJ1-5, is GAGVSQSPRYKVAKRGQDVALRCDPISGHVSLFWYQQALGQGPEFLTYFQNEAQLDKSGLPSDRFFAERPEGSVSTLKIQRTQQEDSAVYLCASSPGGGGLQPQHFGDGTRLSIL.

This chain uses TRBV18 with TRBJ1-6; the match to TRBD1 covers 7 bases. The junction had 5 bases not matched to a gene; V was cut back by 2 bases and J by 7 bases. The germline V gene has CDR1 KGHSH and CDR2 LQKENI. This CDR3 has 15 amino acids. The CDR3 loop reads CASSPNRGGNSPLHF. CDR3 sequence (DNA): TGTGCCAGCTCACCAAACAGGGGTGGAAATTCACCCCTCCACTTT.

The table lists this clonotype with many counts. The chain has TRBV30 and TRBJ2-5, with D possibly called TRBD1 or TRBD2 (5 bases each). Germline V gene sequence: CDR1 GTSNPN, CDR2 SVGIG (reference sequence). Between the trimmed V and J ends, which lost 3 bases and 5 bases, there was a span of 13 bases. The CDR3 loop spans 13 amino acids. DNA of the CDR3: TGTGCCTGGAGAGGAAGACAGCGGGAGACCCAGTACTTC. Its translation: CAWRGRQRETQYF.

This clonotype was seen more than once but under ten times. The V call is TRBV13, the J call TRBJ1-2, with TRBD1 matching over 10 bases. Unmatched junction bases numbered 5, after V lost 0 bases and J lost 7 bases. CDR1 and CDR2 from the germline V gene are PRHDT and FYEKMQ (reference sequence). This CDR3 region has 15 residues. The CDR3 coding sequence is TGTGCCAGCAGCTTAGGGACCGGGACAGGGGCTGGCTACACCTTC. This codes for CASSLGTGTGAGYTF.

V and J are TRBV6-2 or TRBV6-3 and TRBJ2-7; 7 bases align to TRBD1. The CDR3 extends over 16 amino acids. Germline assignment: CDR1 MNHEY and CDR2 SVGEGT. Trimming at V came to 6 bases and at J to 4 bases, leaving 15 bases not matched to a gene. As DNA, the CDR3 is TGTGCCAGCAGCCAGACAGGGTTTACGACGTGGTACGAGCAGTACTTC. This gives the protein CASSQTGFTTWYEQYF.

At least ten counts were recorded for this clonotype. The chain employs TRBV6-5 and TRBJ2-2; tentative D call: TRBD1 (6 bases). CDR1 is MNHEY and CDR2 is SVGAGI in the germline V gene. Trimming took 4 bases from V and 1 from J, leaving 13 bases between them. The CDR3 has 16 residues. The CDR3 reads CASSSRTVMNTGELFF. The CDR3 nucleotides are TGTGCCAGCAGTTCCCGGACAGTAATGAACACCGGGGAGCTGTTTTTT.

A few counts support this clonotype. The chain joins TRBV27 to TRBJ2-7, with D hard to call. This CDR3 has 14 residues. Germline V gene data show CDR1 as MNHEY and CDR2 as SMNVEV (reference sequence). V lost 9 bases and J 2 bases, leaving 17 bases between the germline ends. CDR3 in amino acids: CASRSIQIPYEQYF. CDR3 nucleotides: TGTGCCAGTCGGTCAATCCAGATTCCCTACGAGCAGTACTTC.

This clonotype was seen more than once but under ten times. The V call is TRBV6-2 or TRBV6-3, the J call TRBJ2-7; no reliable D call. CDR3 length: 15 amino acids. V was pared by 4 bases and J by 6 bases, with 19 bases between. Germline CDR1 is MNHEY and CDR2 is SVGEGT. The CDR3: CASSFRAISLGEQYF. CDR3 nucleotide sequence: TGTGCCAGCAGTTTCCGGGCCATCTCCCTTGGCGAGCAGTACTTC.